These T cell receptor beta chains were read from a single sample in a study of CD8+CD57+ T cells in acquired aplastic anemia. A single record per CDR3 protein comes from TCRdb applying MiXCR to the reads. This table holds over 250,000 distinct CDR3 sequences, approximately 58% found once. Sequencing input: sorted CD4+, CD8+, or CD8+CD57+ T cells (not recorded which) from PBMCs. These receptors all come from a human donor with aplastic anemia. The CDR3 runs from the conserved cysteine through the conserved F or W. D genes are given only for firm matches. Size values are once, few and many counts, or a class for expanded clones, and some rows have none.

abundance,d_gene,v_gene,j_gene,CDR3aa,CDR3nt
many,TRBD1,TRBV6-5,TRBJ1-2,CASRLQGANGYTF,TGTGCCAGCAGACTACAGGGGGCGAATGGCTACACCTTC
.,.,TRBV7-9,TRBJ2-1,CASSPGGVSFYNEQFF,TGTGCCAGCAGTCCAGGCGGAGTTTCTTTCTACAATGAGCAGTTCTTC
.,.,TRBV15,TRBJ2-1,CATSRDRSGINEQFF,TGTGCCACCAGCAGAGATCGTTCAGGGATTAATGAGCAGTTCTTC
.,.,TRBV6-4,TRBJ2-2,CASKDTGSGELFF,TGTGCCAGCAAGGACACAGGGTCCGGGGAGCTGTTTTTT
.,TRBD2,TRBV2,TRBJ2-1,CASSAERGAGRNEQFF,TGTGCCAGCAGTGCGGAGCGGGGGGCCGGGCGCAATGAGCAGTTCTTC
.,TRBD2,TRBV20-1,TRBJ2-5,CSASDLGGLAGGYQETQYF,TGCAGTGCTAGTGACTTGGGGGGACTAGCGGGGGGGTACCAAGAGACCCAGTACTTC
many,TRBD1,TRBV5-1,TRBJ2-1,CASSYPGGNEQFF,TGCGCCAGCAGCTATCCAGGGGGCAATGAGCAGTTCTTC
few,.,TRBV10-3,TRBJ2-7,CAISEGSSSYEQYF,TGTGCCATCAGTGAGGGGTCAAGCTCCTACGAGCAGTACTTC
once,TRBD1,TRBV2,TRBJ1-2,CASSWTGEPGYTF,TGTGCCAGCAGTTGGACAGGGGAGCCCGGCTACACCTTC
many,TRBD1,TRBV6-5,TRBJ1-2,CASRYQGVDYGYTF,TGTGCCAGCAGGTACCAGGGGGTCGACTATGGCTACACCTTC
few,.,TRBV10-2,TRBJ1-5,CASSDSLSQPQHF,TGCGCCAGCAGTGATTCACTCTCGCAGCCCCAGCATTTT
many,.,TRBV5-1,TRBJ2-2,CASSLSGAPNTGELFF,TGCGCCAGCAGCTTGTCAGGGGCTCCGAACACCGGGGAGCTGTTTTTT
many,TRBD1,TRBV6-6,TRBJ2-7,CASSSPGQGAFEQYF,TGTGCCAGCAGTTCCCCGGGACAGGGGGCCTTCGAGCAGTACTTC
once,.,TRBV13,TRBJ2-5,CASSSWGRETQYF,TGTGCCAGCAGTTCCTGGGGTAGAGAGACCCAGTACTTC
.,TRBD2,TRBV29-1,TRBJ2-3,CSVSRGGDTQYF,TGCAGCGTGTCCCGCGGGGGAGATACGCAGTATTTT
once,TRBD2,TRBV10-3,TRBJ2-2,CAIKGTSGELFF,TGTGCCATCAAGGGGACTAGCGGGGAGCTGTTTTTT
.,.,TRBV9,TRBJ2-3,CASSVKGDHHGDTQYF,TGTGCCAGCAGCGTAAAAGGGGACCACCATGGGGATACGCAGTATTTT
.,TRBD1,TRBV7-2,TRBJ1-1,CASSSDRGRGTEAFF,TGTGCCAGCAGTAGCGACAGGGGGCGAGGCACTGAAGCTTTCTTT
.,.,TRBV2,TRBJ1-2,CASSVGGGADGYTF,TGTGCCAGCAGTGTGGGGGGGGGCGCGGATGGCTACACCTTC
.,.,TRBV15,TRBJ2-1,CATSRTERHNEQFF,TGTGCCACCAGCCGGACTGAGAGGCACAATGAGCAGTTCTTC
.,TRBD1,TRBV11-3,TRBJ2-7,CASSPRTGQGAYEQYF,TGTGCCAGCAGCCCGCGGACGGGACAGGGTGCCTACGAGCAGTACTTC
.,TRBD2,TRBV2,TRBJ2-1,CASYRPSGGEQFF,TGTGCCAGCTACCGGCCTAGCGGGGGTGAGCAGTTCTTC
.,TRBD1,TRBV29-1,TRBJ2-1,CSAEDRVEQFF,TGCAGCGCAGAAGACAGGGTCGAGCAGTTCTTC
many,.,TRBV20-1,TRBJ2-1,CSASPPLTDLYNEQFF,TGCAGTGCTAGCCCTCCCCTAACTGACTTATACAATGAGCAGTTCTTC
.,TRBD2,TRBV10-2,TRBJ2-7,CASSGTSSEQYF,TGCGCCAGCAGCGGGACTAGCTCCGAGCAGTACTTC
.,.,TRBV19,TRBJ1-6,CASSTSGTPYNSPLHF,TGTGCCAGTAGTACCTCTGGGACACCCTATAATTCACCCCTCCACTTT
.,.,TRBV7-2,TRBJ2-3,CASSQTTSTDTQYF,TGTGCCAGCAGTCAGACTACCAGCACAGATACGCAGTATTTT
many,TRBD2,TRBV9,TRBJ2-1,CASSDERGGYNEQFF,TGTGCCAGCAGCGACGAGCGGGGGGGTTACAATGAGCAGTTCTTC
.,.,TRBV29-1,TRBJ1-1,CSVSEEGQAFF,TGCAGCGTTTCTGAGGAGGGCCAAGCTTTCTTT
.,.,TRBV7-6,TRBJ2-7,CASSPNDEQYF,TGTGCCAGCAGCCCCAATGACGAGCAGTACTTC
many,TRBD1,TRBV19,TRBJ1-5,CASSVGTGGNQPQHF,TGTGCCAGTAGTGTAGGGACAGGGGGAAATCAGCCCCAGCATTTT
many,TRBD1,TRBV20-1,TRBJ2-5,CSASRKTGVQETQYF,TGCAGTGCTAGTAGGAAGACAGGGGTCCAAGAGACCCAGTACTTC
.,TRBD1,TRBV19,TRBJ1-2,CASLGQGPYGYTF,TGTGCCAGTCTGGGACAGGGCCCCTATGGCTACACCTTC
.,TRBD2,TRBV13,TRBJ2-7,CASRGEGTNNEQYF,TGTGCCAGCAGAGGGGAAGGGACTAACAACGAGCAGTACTTC
once,.,TRBV5-1,TRBJ1-4,CASSLGGTSDEKLFF,TGCGCCAGCAGCTTGGGGGGGACCTCGGATGAAAAACTGTTTTTT
many,.,TRBV25-1,TRBJ2-7,CASSEYFGSSYEQYF,TGTGCCAGCAGTGAATATTTTGGCAGCTCCTACGAGCAGTACTTC
.,.,TRBV10-3,TRBJ2-3,CATGGEDTQYF,TGTGCCACGGGTGGGGAAGATACGCAGTATTTT
many,.,TRBV20-1,TRBJ2-7,CSASTPRSEQYF,TGCAGTGCTAGTACCCCCCGCTCGGAGCAGTACTTC
few,.,TRBV10-3,TRBJ2-1,CASSPLAGSYNEQFF,TGTGCCAGCAGTCCCCTAGCAGGGTCCTACAATGAGCAGTTCTTC
.,.,TRBV6-5,TRBJ2-7,CASSYEPPRQTDEQYF,TGTGCCAGCAGTTACGAGCCACCGAGACAGACTGACGAGCAGTACTTC
many,TRBD2,TRBV6-1,TRBJ2-7,CASSEAWLAGAYEQYF,TGTGCCAGCAGTGAAGCATGGCTAGCGGGAGCCTACGAGCAGTACTTC
.,TRBD2,TRBV3-1,TRBJ2-1,CASSQAGGLNEQFF,TGTGCCAGCAGCCAAGCGGGGGGGCTAAATGAGCAGTTCTTC
.,.,TRBV29-1,TRBJ2-7,CSVADGRYEQYF,TGCAGCGTTGCCGACGGCCGATACGAGCAGTACTTC
.,TRBD2,TRBV5-5,TRBJ2-7,CASSLGVAGEYEQYF,TGTGCCAGCAGCTTGGGGGTAGCGGGAGAGTACGAGCAGTACTTC
once,TRBD2,TRBV19,TRBJ2-3,CASNLASGGLQYF,TGTGCCAGTAATCTGGCTAGCGGGGGGTTGCAGTATTTT
once,TRBD1,TRBV30,TRBJ1-6,CAAQGDSYSPLHF,TGTGCCGCCCAGGGGGACAGTTATTCACCCCTCCACTTT